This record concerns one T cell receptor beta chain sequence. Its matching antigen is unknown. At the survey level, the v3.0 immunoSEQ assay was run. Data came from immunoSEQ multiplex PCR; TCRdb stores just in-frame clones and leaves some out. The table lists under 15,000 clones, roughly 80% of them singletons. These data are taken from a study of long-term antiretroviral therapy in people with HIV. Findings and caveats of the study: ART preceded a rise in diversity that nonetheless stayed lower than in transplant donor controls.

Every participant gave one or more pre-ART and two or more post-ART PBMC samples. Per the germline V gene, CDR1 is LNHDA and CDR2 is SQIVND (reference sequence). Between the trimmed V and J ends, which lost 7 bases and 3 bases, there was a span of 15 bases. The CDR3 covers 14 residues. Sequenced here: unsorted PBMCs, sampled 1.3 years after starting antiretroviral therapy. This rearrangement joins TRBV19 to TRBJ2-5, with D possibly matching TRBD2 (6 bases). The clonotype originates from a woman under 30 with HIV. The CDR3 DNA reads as TGTGCCAGTACCCTACACGGGGGTGAAGAGACCCAGTACTTC. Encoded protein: CASTLHGGEETQYF.